Below, 13 T cell receptor beta chains from the same sample are listed, as sequenced in a study of blood T cell repertoires in COVID-19. Some clones are missing from TCRdb's copy, which holds only in-frame ones; the method was immunoSEQ multiplex PCR. This table holds fewer than 400,000 clones, 85% to 90% found once. Sequenced material: peripheral blood. The receptors stem from a woman in her 30s with COVID-19, enrolled during active disease.

To note about this clone: Other DNA sequences from this sample encode an identical CDR3 as well. The chain recombines TRBV18 with TRBJ1-4; 9 bases match TRBD1. This CDR3 region has 13 residues. V trimming: 3 bases; J trimming: 7 bases; junction bases outside the gene matches: 0. CDR1 KGHSH and CDR2 LQKENI come from the germline V gene. In nucleotides, the CDR3 is TGTGCCAGCTCACCGGGACAGGGTGAAAAACTGTTTTTT. Its protein is CASSPGQGEKLFF. Complete variable domain (other parts from reference TRBV18 and TRBJ1-4): NAGVMQNPRHLVRRRGQEARLRCSPMKGHSHVYWYRQLPEEGLKFMVYLQKENIIDESGMPKERFSAEFPKEGPSILRIQQVVRGDSAAYFCASSPGQGEKLFFGSGTQLSVL.

The V call is TRBV6-5, the J call TRBJ2-1, with TRBD2 matching 12 bases. The germline V gene encodes CDR1 MNHEY and CDR2 SVGAGI. V gave up 5 bases and J gave up 6 bases; unmatched junction bases: 5. The CDR3 is 15 amino acids. The CDR3: CASSLLAGGPNEQFF. DNA for the CDR3: TGTGCCAGCAGTCTTCTAGCGGGAGGGCCCAATGAGCAGTTCTTC.

The genes are TRBV27 and TRBJ2-1; TRBD2 matches 8 bases. In germline, CDR1 is MNHEY, CDR2 SMNVEV (reference sequence). V lost 4 bases and J lost 5; bases outside the gene matches: 10. CDR3 size: 16 residues. DNA for the CDR3: TGTGCCAGCAGTTCACCGGGACTAGGTCTAGACAATGAGCAGTTCTTC. It translates to CASSSPGLGLDNEQFF.

The chain recombines TRBV18 with TRBJ2-5, with D perhaps matching TRBD1 (5 bases). V was clipped by 3 bases and J by 1 base, with 9 bases between them. Germline V gives CDR1 KGHSH, CDR2 LQKENI. The CDR3 spans 14 residues. CDR3 residues: CASSPTVLQETQYF. In DNA, the CDR3 is TGTGCCAGCTCACCGACAGTCCTCCAAGAGACCCAGTACTTC.

The gene calls are TRBV3-1 (or the pseudogene TRBV3-2) and TRBJ2-2, with D possibly matching TRBD2 (5 bases). Trimming pared 0 bases from V and 8 bases from J, leaving 10 bases between. Germline CDR1 LGHDT, CDR2 YNNKEL (reference sequence). The CDR3 has 14 residues. CDR3 DNA sequence: TGTGCCAGCAGCCAAGATCGGCTAGCTGGGGAGCTGTTTTTT. This encodes CASSQDRLAGELFF.

This sequence joins TRBV27 and TRBJ2-5, with 11 bases fitting TRBD1. The CDR3 covers 16 residues. Per germline, CDR1 MNHEY and CDR2 SMNVEV (reference sequence). Trimming cost V 0 bases and J 5 bases; bases outside gene matches: 5. The CDR3 protein is CASSLSGQGVGETQYF. CDR3 nucleotide sequence: TGTGCCAGCAGTTTATCGGGACAGGGGGTAGGGGAGACCCAGTACTTC.

The gene calls are TRBV7-3 and TRBJ2-2; 10 nucleotides align to TRBD2. Germline CDR1 is SGHTA and CDR2 is FQGTGA. Unmatched junction bases numbered 8, after V lost 2 bases and J lost 5 bases. The CDR3 is made up of 17 amino acids. The CDR3 bases are TGTGCCAGCAGCTTATGGGCTAGCGGGAGTGGAACCGGGGAGCTGTTTTTT. It encodes CASSLWASGSGTGELFF.

The chain carries TRBV12-3 or TRBV12-4 and TRBJ1-1; 9 bases align to TRBD1. With V trimmed by 6 bases and J by 7 bases, 6 bases remained unmatched. The length of the CDR3 is 13 residues. The CDR3 here is CASSRTGGDEAFF. The CDR3 DNA reads TGTGCCAGCAGCCGTACAGGGGGCGATGAAGCTTTCTTT.

The chain couples TRBV2 to TRBJ2-3; no clear D gene. Germline lookup yields CDR1 SNHLY and CDR2 FYNNEI. The CDR3 loop spans 13 amino acids. The V end lost 9 bases, the J end lost 2 bases, and 12 bases lay between the germline ends. DNA for the CDR3: TGTGCCAGTACATCTGCACACACAGATACGCAGTATTTT. The encoded protein is CASTSAHTDTQYF.

The chain recombines TRBV5-8 with TRBJ1-5; D perhaps matches TRBD1 (6 bases). Germline CDR1 is SGHTS and CDR2 is YDEGEE. The CDR3 has 16 amino acids. V was shortened by 0 bases and J by 6 bases, with 16 bases between the two germline ends. The CDR3 region is CASSLEGGVGVQPQHF. The CDR3 DNA is TGTGCCAGCAGCTTGGAAGGGGGGGTAGGGGTTCAGCCCCAGCATTTT.

Note on this clone: Other DNA sequences of this sample code for an identical CDR3. The rearrangement uses TRBV28 and TRBJ1-1, with 8 positions matching TRBD1. The CDR3 is 14 residues long. Germline V lookup: CDR1 MDHEN, CDR2 SYDVKM. Losses at the gene ends were 6 bases for V and 2 bases for J; bases not matched to a gene: 5. In nucleotides, the CDR3 is TGTGCCAGCAGACCTGGACAGGGCAACACTGAAGCTTTCTTT. Translating it yields CASRPGQGNTEAFF.

This clone was counted only a few times. The rearrangement joins TRBV6-2 or TRBV6-3 to TRBJ1-5; 7 bases fit TRBD1. Germline CDR1 reads MNHEY; CDR2 reads SVGEGT. The CDR3 is 15 residues long. The V segment lost 5 bases and the J segment 4 bases; nucleotides outside the gene matches: 8. CDR3 coding DNA: TGTGCCAGCAGTCTCCTCGGGACAGAGAATCAGCCCCAGCATTTT. It specifies CASSLLGTENQPQHF.

This CDR3 reads CASSRGQPAETQYF. CDR3 sequence (DNA): TGTGCCAGCAGCAGGGGACAGCCGGCAGAGACCCAGTACTTC. This chain connects TRBV5-4 to TRBJ2-5; 7 bases agree with TRBD1. J lost 4 bases, V lost 4 bases, and 7 bases had no gene match. Germline lookup yields CDR1 SGHNT and CDR2 YYREEE (reference sequence). The CDR3 totals 14 residues.